Listed below are T cell receptor beta chains from one sample, sequenced in a study of identical twins. TCRdb re-called the 5' RACE reads through MiXCR, storing one row per CDR3 protein. Of about 340,000 distinct CDR3 sequences listed, around 9% are singletons. The source material was naive T cells sorted from blood. All receptors derive from a woman between 50 and 59 years old in good health. Both conserved end residues are part of each CDR3. D genes are given only for firm matches. Only part of the rows carry a size: once, few, many, or a class if the clone is expanded.

-,TRBJ2-2,TRBV9,-,CASSPQPVNTGELFF,TGTGCCAGCAGCCCCCAACCAGTGAACACCGGGGAGCTGTTTTTT
-,TRBJ2-2,TRBV6-2/TRBV6-3,many,CASSYLLVVRGELFF,TGTGCCAGCAGTTACCTGCTAGTGGTTCGTGGGGAGCTGTTTTTT
-,TRBJ1-1,TRBV30,-,CAWSETVNTEAFF,TGTGCCTGGAGTGAGACAGTGAACACTGAAGCTTTCTTT
TRBD2,TRBJ2-5,TRBV7-9,-,CASSPSAGGETQYF,TGTGCCAGCAGCCCCAGCGCGGGGGGAGAGACCCAGTACTTC
TRBD2,TRBJ2-5,TRBV27,-,CASSPGGLVETQYF,TGTGCCAGCAGTCCCGGGGGACTAGTAGAGACCCAGTACTTC
TRBD2,TRBJ2-1,TRBV5-1,-,CASSLAQREGDEQFF,TGCGCCAGCAGCTTGGCACAGCGGGAGGGCGATGAGCAGTTCTTC
-,TRBJ2-5,TRBV9,many,CASSVGFEETQYF,TGTGCCAGCAGCGTAGGGTTCGAAGAGACCCAGTACTTC
-,TRBJ1-1,TRBV11-2,many,CASSLGGVGTEAFF,TGTGCCAGCAGCTTAGGGGGGGTCGGCACTGAAGCTTTCTTT
-,TRBJ2-1,TRBV20-1,many,CSAKDGSPHREQFF,TGCAGTGCTAAGGATGGTTCCCCTCACCGTGAGCAGTTCTTC
TRBD2,TRBJ2-2,TRBV12-3/TRBV12-4,many,CASIPSGGLAGVTGELFF,TGTGCCAGCATCCCCTCGGGTGGTCTAGCGGGAGTCACCGGGGAGCTGTTTTTT
TRBD1,TRBJ2-3,TRBV14,few,CASSLRTGPRDTQYF,TGTGCCAGCAGCCTCCGGACAGGCCCGCGGGATACGCAGTATTTT
TRBD2,TRBJ2-7,TRBV3-1,many,CASSPSGSGYEQYF,TGTGCCAGCAGCCCTAGCGGGAGTGGGTACGAGCAGTACTTC
-,TRBJ2-7,TRBV27,few,CASRASGTSDSYEQYF,TGTGCCAGCAGGGCCTCCGGGACCTCCGATTCCTACGAGCAGTACTTC
-,TRBJ1-5,TRBV12-3/TRBV12-4,many,CASTPGGAVSNQPQHF,TGTGCCAGCACCCCCGGGGGGGCAGTCAGCAATCAGCCCCAGCATTTT
-,TRBJ2-2,TRBV10-1,many,CASSETGKGELFF,TGCGCCAGCAGTGAGACGGGCAAAGGGGAGCTGTTTTTT
TRBD2,TRBJ2-1,TRBV18,-,CASSLKSGSSYNEQFF,TGTGCCAGCTCACTTAAAAGCGGGAGTAGCTACAATGAGCAGTTCTTC
TRBD1,TRBJ2-1,TRBV6-5,few,CASSPGTGGYNEQFF,TGTGCCAGCAGCCCCGGGACAGGGGGCTACAATGAGCAGTTCTTC
TRBD1,TRBJ1-5,TRBV7-9,-,CASSFGTDQPQHF,TGTGCCAGCAGCTTTGGGACAGATCAGCCCCAGCATTTT
TRBD2,TRBJ2-1,TRBV7-9,few,CASSFYIAGGNEQFF,TGTGCCAGCAGCTTTTATATCGCGGGGGGGAATGAGCAGTTCTTC
-,TRBJ2-7,TRBV5-1,many,CASSLEREQYF,TGCGCCAGCAGCTTAGAACGGGAGCAGTACTTC
TRBD2,TRBJ2-1,TRBV11-2,many,CASSLSETSGSMNEQFF,TGTGCCAGCAGCTTATCCGAGACTAGCGGGAGTATGAATGAGCAGTTCTTC
-,TRBJ2-2,TRBV7-7,few,CASRKGTGELFF,TGTGCCAGCAGAAAGGGAACCGGGGAGCTGTTTTTT
-,TRBJ1-3,TRBV12-3/TRBV12-4,many,CASSHSSGNTIYF,TGTGCCAGCAGCCATAGTTCTGGAAACACCATATATTTT
-,TRBJ2-1,TRBV7-7,few,CASSYVDAPNNEQFF,TGTGCTAGCAGCTACGTGGACGCCCCTAACAATGAGCAGTTCTTC
-,TRBJ2-2,TRBV10-3,-,CAITQDTGNTGELFF,TGTGCCATCACCCAGGACACGGGGAACACCGGGGAGCTGTTTTTT
TRBD2,TRBJ2-1,TRBV12-3/TRBV12-4,few,CASKRLAAQFF,TGTGCCAGCAAACGGCTAGCGGCCCAGTTCTTC
-,TRBJ2-1,TRBV10-3,many,CAISVGRGPGSYNEQFF,TGTGCCATCAGTGTTGGTCGGGGTCCGGGCTCCTACAATGAGCAGTTCTTC
-,TRBJ2-6,TRBV12-3/TRBV12-4,many,CASNGPGANVLTF,TGTGCCAGCAATGGTCCTGGGGCCAACGTCCTGACTTTC
-,TRBJ2-3,TRBV12-3/TRBV12-4,-,CASSLRAPGLRTDTQYF,TGTGCCAGCAGTTTAAGAGCCCCGGGACTGCGCACAGATACGCAGTATTTT
TRBD1,TRBJ1-5,TRBV20-1,many,CSARPGTGGDQPQHF,TGCAGTGCTAGGCCTGGGACAGGGGGAGATCAGCCCCAGCATTTT
TRBD1,TRBJ2-7,TRBV12-3/TRBV12-4,few,CASSLRQGPYEQYF,TGTGCCAGCAGTTTAAGACAGGGTCCCTACGAGCAGTACTTC